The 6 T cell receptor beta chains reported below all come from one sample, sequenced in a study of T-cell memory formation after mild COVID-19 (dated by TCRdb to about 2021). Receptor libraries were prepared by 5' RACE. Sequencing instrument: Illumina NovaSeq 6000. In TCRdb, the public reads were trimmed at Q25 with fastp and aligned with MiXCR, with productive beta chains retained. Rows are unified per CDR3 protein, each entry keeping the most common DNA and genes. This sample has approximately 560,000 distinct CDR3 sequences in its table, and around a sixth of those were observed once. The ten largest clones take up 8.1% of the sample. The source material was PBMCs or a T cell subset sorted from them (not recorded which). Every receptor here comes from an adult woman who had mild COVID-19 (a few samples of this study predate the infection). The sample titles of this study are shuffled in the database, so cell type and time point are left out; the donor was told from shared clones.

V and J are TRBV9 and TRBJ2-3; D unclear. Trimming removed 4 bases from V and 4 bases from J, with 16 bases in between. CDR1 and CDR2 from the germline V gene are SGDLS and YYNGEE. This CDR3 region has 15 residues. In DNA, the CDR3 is TGTGCCAGCAGCTCCCGGCCCGGAAGCGCAGATACGCAGTATTTT. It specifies CASSSRPGSADTQYF.

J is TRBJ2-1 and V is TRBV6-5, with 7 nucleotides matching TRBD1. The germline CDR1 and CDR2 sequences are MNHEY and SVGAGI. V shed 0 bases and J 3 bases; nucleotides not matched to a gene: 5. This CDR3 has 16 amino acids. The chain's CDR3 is CASSYSRGGFYNEQFF. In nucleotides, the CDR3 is TGTGCCAGCAGTTACTCGCGAGGGGGCTTCTACAATGAGCAGTTCTTC.

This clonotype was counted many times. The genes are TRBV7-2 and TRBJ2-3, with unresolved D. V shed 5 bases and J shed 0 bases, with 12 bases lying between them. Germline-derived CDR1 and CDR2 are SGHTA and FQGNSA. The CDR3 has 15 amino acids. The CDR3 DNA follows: TGTGCCAGCAGCCCCCAAGGTTTTAGCACAGATACGCAGTATTTT. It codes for CASSPQGFSTDTQYF.

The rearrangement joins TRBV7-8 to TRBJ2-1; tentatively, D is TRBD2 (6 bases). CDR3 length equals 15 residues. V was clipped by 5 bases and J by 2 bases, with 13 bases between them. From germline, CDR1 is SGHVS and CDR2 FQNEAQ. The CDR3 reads CASSLGRSPYNEQFF. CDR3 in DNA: TGTGCCAGCAGCCTGGGGAGGTCCCCCTACAATGAGCAGTTCTTC.

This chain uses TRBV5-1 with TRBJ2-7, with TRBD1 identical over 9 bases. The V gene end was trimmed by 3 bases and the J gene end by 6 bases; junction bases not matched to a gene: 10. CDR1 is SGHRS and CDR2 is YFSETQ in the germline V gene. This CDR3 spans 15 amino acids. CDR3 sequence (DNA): TGCGCCAGCAGCTCCCCAGGAACAGGGGGCTTCGAGCAGTACTTC. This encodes CASSSPGTGGFEQYF.

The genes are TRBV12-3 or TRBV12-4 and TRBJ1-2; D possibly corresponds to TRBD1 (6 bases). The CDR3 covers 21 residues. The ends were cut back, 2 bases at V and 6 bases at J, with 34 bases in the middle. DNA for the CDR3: TGTGCCAGCAGTTTAATCCCGGCCCGGTTAGGGGGAGGGGGGAGTGTGGATGGCTACACCTTC. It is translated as CASSLIPARLGGGGSVDGYTF.